This TCR beta chain was found in a study of T cell responses to AZD1222 COVID-19 vaccine (dated by TCRdb to the early 2020s). Regarding the complete study: A total of approximately 230 trial participants underwent TCR sequencing, of whom approximately 210 received two doses of AZD1222 and some 26 received two doses of the MenACWY control vaccine. Trial participants were enrolled by age into 18-55, 56-69 and 70-plus year subgroups, with roughly 150, 30 and 60 TCR-sequenced participants respectively.

Notes on this clone: It has no known antigen specificity. No clone much larger than this one lies a single base away; base qualities are absent.

The CDR3 regions of human TCRbeta chains were subjected to immunosequencing. The paper's data handling went like this. TCRs in the repertoires were matched against a reference library of SARS-CoV-2-specific TCRs that had been generated with the MIRA antigen-specificity platform. Breadth was defined as the fraction of unique TCRs that were SARS-CoV-2-associated, and depth was defined as the fraction of total T cells that were SARS-CoV-2-associated. Using the MIRA data, each spike-specific TCR was mapped to the spike region that the TCR reacts to and placed in a CD4 or CD8 class. Log10-transformed breadth and depth values were compared by one-way ANOVA with Sidak's multiple comparisons tests. In its TCRdb copy, this immuneACCESS table keeps in-frame sequences only and misses some clones. Where compared with another copy, unresolved V genes explain less than half of these, and the others have no known cause. V, J and clone size were drawn from that table, and D and trimming were deduced from the DNA. In all, the sample holds 140,000 to 150,000 clones, and 91% of those were seen once. The ten biggest clones cover about 7.5% of the sample.

Explained via the paper, the time point label denotes: about 28 days (+/-7) after the second vaccine dose. The treatment or condition tag for this specimen amounts to: meningococcal conjugate vaccine given as trial control. Vaccinee samples came from UK trials COV001 and COV002, including a single-blind randomized controlled phase 2/3 trial of AZD1222 (ChAdOx1 nCoV-19) in healthy adults. For TCRbeta chain sequencing, PBMC samples from trial participants were taken at day 0 and at day 28 after the second dose. CDR1 SNHLY and CDR2 FYNNEI are derived from the germline V gene. The CDR3, cysteine through phenylalanine, is 15 amino acids long. Only the CDR3 DNA is retained, 45 bases long and in frame from the first base. For this chain, trimming is 7 bases at the V end and 0 bases at the J end, and the number of junction bases without a gene match is 7. Overall results and qualifications from the work: Conclusions about previously exposed vaccinees were limited because only a handful of AZD1222 recipients were SARS-CoV-2 seropositive at baseline. Epitopes outside the regions mutated in the B.1.351 and B.1.1.7 variants were reportedly recognized by nearly half of the unique spike-specific TCRs. Participants were mostly white British, with more females than males. The authors suggested clonal diversity may have been underestimated. Because no samples from the day 14 peak response were available, repertoires could be characterized only after the peak T cell response. The 56-69-year group was small, and its depth increase did not reach significance, likely because of low power. After two AZD1222 doses, spike-specific TCR breadth and depth were significantly higher than at day 0 and than in MenACWY recipients. The vaccine-associated CD4 TCRs covered the entire spike protein, and the dominant responses fell in regions 160-218 and 743-854.

The origin of this receptor is an adult who received the MenACWY meningococcal vaccine as a control. The chain is encoded by TRBV2 joined to TRBJ2-3, and TRBD2 matches 7 of the central bases. Here the sequenced sample was peripheral blood, taken 28 days after the second dose of the MenACWY control vaccine. Read as DNA, the sequence is TGTGCCAGCATTACGGCTAGCGGAAGCACAGATACGCAGTATTTT. The encoded protein is CASITASGSTDTQYF.